These T cell receptor beta chains were read from a single sample in a study of CD8 T cells in ankylosing spondylitis. TCRdb independently ran MiXCR on the 5' RACE reads; one entry per CDR3 protein. The sample lists around 180,000 distinct CDR3 sequences, 10% to 15% occurring once. Sequencing was performed on blood, either unsorted or a sorted T cell fraction (not recorded which). These receptors all come from a female donor with ankylosing spondylitis or in good health (not recorded which). The conserved cysteine and the conserved F or W are not part of the CDR3 here.

>14|TRBJ1-5|TRBV6-1
ASSDWTRISNQPQH
>12|TRBJ1-5|TRBV5-5
ASSFTQGNQPQH
>13|TRBJ1-5|TRBV7-2
ASTRDIGSNQPQH
>11|TRBJ2-7|TRBV20-1
SATGTVRYEQY
>12|TRBJ2-7|TRBV20-1
SARDSRGEDEQY
>13|TRBJ1-4|TRBV6-1
AISPDPEIGGKLF
>13|TRBJ2-1|TRBV4-3
ASSQFRGASDEQF
>12|TRBJ1-2|TRBV5-1
ASKEAGTYYGYT
>15|TRBJ1-1|TRBV20-1
SARDRDRVRMNTEAF
>15|TRBJ2-1|TRBV6-2/TRBV6-3
ASSYRGGTSGSNEQF
>10|TRBJ1-1|TRBV2
ASSDRRAEAF
>14|TRBJ2-1|TRBV5-1
ASSLALLGGRGEQF
>11|TRBJ2-2|TRBV2
ASRGGTAGELF
>13|TRBJ2-7|TRBV7-2
ASSLGGSYSYEQY
>11|TRBJ2-7|TRBV6-2/TRBV6-3
ASTNAASYEQY
>11|TRBJ1-2|TRBV12-3/TRBV12-4
ASSFRGNYGYT
>14|TRBJ2-1|TRBV5-1
ASSLLGGTGIYEQF
>13|TRBJ2-3|TRBV7-2
ASSLDRGWRDTQY
>13|TRBJ2-5|TRBV10-3
AISELASGRETQY
>10|TRBJ2-1|TRBV7-3
ASSFVGHEQF
>12|TRBJ1-5|TRBV2
ASTYGTTHQPQH
>9|TRBJ2-1|TRBV7-9
ASSLGWRQF
>9|TRBJ1-2|TRBV30
AWSAPTGYT
>14|TRBJ2-2|TRBV7-9
ASSLGTSGKTGELF
>15|TRBJ2-3|TRBV6-2/TRBV6-3
ASSPRGVLLGTDTQY
>14|TRBJ2-3|TRBV10-3
AISEPGAPVKDTQY
>16|TRBJ2-7|TRBV5-1
ASSSKGLAGGGFSEQY
>14|TRBJ1-2|TRBV15
ATSVGGTGSTRGYT
>13|TRBJ2-3|TRBV27
ASSSPSSGADTQY
>14|TRBJ2-3|TRBV7-8
ASSPGRGRATDTQY
>14|TRBJ2-2|TRBV10-3
AISPRTGRDTGELF
>13|TRBJ2-5|TRBV12-3/TRBV12-4
ASSFPQLGEETQY
>11|TRBJ1-1|TRBV20-1
ATTGLMNTEAF
>12|TRBJ2-4|TRBV4-2
ASSQAAGGNVQY
>16|TRBJ2-7|TRBV11-2
ASSLTGQSRETSYEQY
>15|TRBJ2-3|TRBV5-1
ASSLALTLEGADTQY